This record looks at one T cell receptor (beta chain) sequence and its context. Its antigen is unknown. The record originates from a study of STAT5B mutations in CD4+ large granular lymphocyte leukemia. Study outcomes and limitations: About 24% of private leukemic clonotypes occurred rarely in other patients' non-leukemic repertoires. TRBV06-family usage was enriched in top patient clones (8/27) versus controls (2/35).

Healthy controls were blood donor buffy coats. Method: immunoSEQ multiplex PCR; TCRdb's copy keeps in-frame clones and lacks some. The sample has 30,000 to 40,000 clones, 75% to 85% seen once. Trimming left V 5 bases short and J 12 bases short, with 17 bases between. The CDR3 covers 13 residues. The germline V gene has CDR1 MNHEY and CDR2 SVGAGI. The J gene is TRBJ2-1, the V gene TRBV6-5; D remains ambiguous. Sequenced: CD4+ T cells from blood buffy coats. This sequence was found in a human donor in good health. The CDR3 protein is CASSKHPLGGQFF. The CDR3 DNA reads as TGTGCCAGCAGTAAACACCCTCTCGGCGGGCAGTTCTTC.